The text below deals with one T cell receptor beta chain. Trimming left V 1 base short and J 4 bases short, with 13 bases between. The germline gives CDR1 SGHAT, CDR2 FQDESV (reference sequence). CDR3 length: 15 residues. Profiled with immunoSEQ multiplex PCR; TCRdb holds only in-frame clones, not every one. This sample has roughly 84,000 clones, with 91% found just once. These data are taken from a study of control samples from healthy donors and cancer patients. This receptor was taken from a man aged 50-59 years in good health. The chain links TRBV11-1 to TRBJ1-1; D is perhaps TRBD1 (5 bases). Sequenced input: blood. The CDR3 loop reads CASSLEGGTGTEAFF. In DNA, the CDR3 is TGTGCCAGCAGCTTAGAAGGAGGGACGGGCACTGAAGCTTTCTTT.